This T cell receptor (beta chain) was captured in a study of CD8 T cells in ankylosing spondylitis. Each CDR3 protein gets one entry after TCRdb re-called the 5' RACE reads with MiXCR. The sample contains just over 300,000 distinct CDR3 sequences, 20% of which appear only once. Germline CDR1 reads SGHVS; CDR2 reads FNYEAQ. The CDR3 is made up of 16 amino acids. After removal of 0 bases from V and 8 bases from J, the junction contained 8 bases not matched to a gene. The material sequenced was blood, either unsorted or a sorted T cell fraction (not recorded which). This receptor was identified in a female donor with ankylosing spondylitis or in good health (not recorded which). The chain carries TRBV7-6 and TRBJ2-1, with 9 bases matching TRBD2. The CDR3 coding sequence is TGTGCCAGCAGCTTAGCTACCGGGACTAGCCTACATGAGCAGTTCTTC. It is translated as CASSLATGTSLHEQFF.